These 13 T cell receptor beta chains came from one sample sequenced in a study of breast tumors, draining lymph nodes, adjacent tissues. Breast cancer patients provided tissue from their axillary draining lymph nodes. TCRdb called the multiplex PCR reads again in MiXCR, with one record for every CDR3 protein. The table shows roughly 130,000 distinct CDR3 sequences, with 15% to 20% occurring only once. The sequenced sample was axillary lymph node tissue. These receptor sequences come from a female donor with breast cancer. Some clones in this sample may be carry-over from other donors' samples.

The sample holds many counts of this clonotype. The V gene is TRBV5-5, the J gene TRBJ2-4; D unresolved. The CDR3 spans 14 residues. V lost 0 bases to trimming and J lost 0 bases, with 4 bases between them. Germline CDR1 and CDR2: SGHKS and YYEKEE (reference sequence). CDR3 in amino acids: CASSLDRAKNIQYF. CDR3 bases: TGTGCCAGCAGCTTGGACCGAGCCAAAAACATTCAGTACTTC.

Ten or more counts support this clonotype. The rearrangement links TRBV27 to TRBJ2-1, with 11 bases matching TRBD2. CDR3 length: 15 residues. CDR1 is MNHEY, CDR2 SMNVEV, per germline (reference sequence). V shed 5 bases, J shed 8 bases, and the junction held 8 bases outside the gene matches. This CDR3 reads CASSGRLAGSDEQFF. CDR3 in DNA: TGTGCCAGCAGTGGACGACTAGCGGGATCCGATGAGCAGTTCTTC.

To note about this clonotype: A much more abundant neighbour one base away suggests this may be a read error. This chain's CDR3 is CASSQGVGGGYTF. The CDR3 DNA sequence: TGTGCCAGCAGCCAAGGTGTCGGAGGTGGCTACACCTTC. This rearrangement joins TRBV3-1 to TRBJ1-2; D not resolved. Germline V gene sequence: CDR1 LGHDT, CDR2 YNNKEL (reference sequence). Trimming left V 1 base short and J 7 bases short, with 10 bases between. This CDR3 has 13 amino acids.

This clonotype was observed at least ten times. The gene calls are TRBV5-1 and TRBJ2-1; 7 bases are a match to TRBD1. Germline CDR1 is SGHRS and CDR2 is YFSETQ. After removal of 0 bases from V and 8 bases from J, the junction contained 8 bases not matched to a gene. The CDR3 length is 15 residues. The CDR3 coding sequence is TGCGCCAGCAGCTTGGGGGTTGTAGGGGGCGATGAGCAGTTCTTC. Protein product: CASSLGVVGGDEQFF.

Ten or more counts support this clonotype. The chain links TRBV30 to TRBJ1-2, with D hard to call. The CDR3 contains 11 residues. V was clipped by 4 bases and J by 7 bases, with 10 bases between them. Germline CDR1 and CDR2: GTSNPN and SVGIG (reference sequence). The chain's CDR3 is CAWNWVSGYTF. The CDR3 nucleotides read TGTGCCTGGAATTGGGTTAGTGGCTACACCTTC. The full variable domain, with the rest looked up from reference TRBV30 and TRBJ1-2, is SQTIHQWPATLVQPVGSPLSLECTVEGTSNPNLYWYRQAAGRGLQLLFYSVGIGQISSEVPQNLSASRPQDRQFILSSKKLLLSDSGFYLCAWNWVSGYTFGSGTRLTVV.

About this clonotype itself: A clone one base away is much larger, so this may be a read error. CDR3 loop: CASRGDSNYGYTF. CDR3 coding DNA: TGTGCCAGCAGGGGAGATTCTAACTATGGCTACACCTTC. V usage is TRBV6-1 and J usage is TRBJ1-2; D is undetermined. The CDR3 extends over 13 amino acids. CDR1 and CDR2 from the germline V gene are MNHNS and SASEGT. V lost 6 bases, J lost 0 bases, and 8 bases lay in between.

The table lists this clonotype with many counts. The V gene is TRBV5-1, the J gene TRBJ1-3; D ambiguous. Trimming removed 1 base from V and 4 bases from J, with 3 bases in between. The V gene's germline CDR1 is SGHRS and CDR2 YFSETQ. The CDR3 loop spans 12 amino acids. The CDR3 loop reads CASSLKGNTIYF. The CDR3 DNA reads as TGCGCCAGCAGCTTGAAGGGAAACACCATATATTTT.

This clonotype has a count of ten or more. This chain connects TRBV6-5 to TRBJ1-4, with D possibly TRBD1 on 5 matching bases. The CDR3 covers 14 residues. The V and J ends lost 3 bases and 10 bases respectively, with 15 bases between them. Per the germline V gene, CDR1 is MNHEY and CDR2 is SVGAGI. The CDR3 DNA follows: TGTGCCAGCAGTTATGGGCCCGCGGGGGGAAAACTGTTTTTT. Its translation is CASSYGPAGGKLFF.

This clonotype was counted ten times or more. The chain employs TRBV6-5 and TRBJ2-7; D is unclear. The CDR3 sequence is 14 residues long. The germline V gene encodes CDR1 MNHEY and CDR2 SVGAGI. V shed 5 bases and J shed 0 bases, with 11 bases lying between them. The CDR3 sequence: CASSRKVDSYEQYF. The CDR3 DNA reads as TGTGCCAGCAGTAGAAAGGTGGACTCCTACGAGCAGTACTTC.

This clonotype came up many times. The CDR3 DNA reads as TGCGCCAGCACTCCAGAGTCTTCCTATGGCTACACCTTC. Translating it yields CASTPESSYGYTF. The chain couples TRBV5-1 to TRBJ1-2; D ambiguous. The CDR3 consists of 13 residues. Germline CDR1 SGHRS, CDR2 YFSETQ. The germline V and J ends were trimmed by 6 bases and 4 bases, with 13 bases remaining between them. Using reference TRBV5-1 and TRBJ1-2 for the parts outside the CDR3, the full variable domain is KAGVTQTPRYLIKTRGQQVTLSCSPISGHRSVSWYQQTPGQGLQFLFEYFSETQRNKGNFPGRFSGRQFSNSRSEMNVSTLELGDSALYLCASTPESSYGYTFGSGTRLTVV.

This clonotype occurred many times. The chain employs TRBV7-9 and TRBJ1-5, with D possibly matching TRBD1 (5 bases). The CDR3 covers 12 residues. Looked up from germline, CDR1 is SEHNR and CDR2 is FQNEAQ (reference sequence). Trimming stripped 4 bases from V and 7 bases from J, with 8 bases between. The CDR3 loop is CASSSGNQPQHF. The CDR3 region has the DNA TGTGCCAGCAGCTCAGGGAACCAGCCCCAGCATTTT.

This clonotype was recorded at least ten times. This chain uses TRBV24-1 with TRBJ2-5, with no clear D. Germline CDR1 and CDR2: KGHDR and SFDVKD. This CDR3 is built from 13 residues. Deletions cut 3 bases from V and 1 base from J, with 5 bases between. The CDR3 nucleotides read TGTGCCACCAGTGATGACTTCCAAGAGACCCAGTACTTC. Translation: CATSDDFQETQYF.

This clonotype was picked up many times. The J gene is TRBJ2-1, the V gene TRBV3-1; 9 bases agree with TRBD1. Germline CDR1 is LGHDT and CDR2 is YNNKEL (reference sequence). The CDR3 runs 16 residues. Trimming removed 2 bases from V and 6 bases from J; junction bases left unmatched: 8. The CDR3 bases are TGTGCCAGCAGCCAATTACCGGGACAGGGTAGCAATGAGCAGTTCTTC. Its translation is CASSQLPGQGSNEQFF.